Listed here are 21 T cell receptor beta chains from one sample, sequenced in a study of blood T cells in healthy people across ages. A J-beta primer mix and a sample-barcoded 5' primer were used in a second PCR of about 6 to 12 cycles. TCRdb redid the calling of the 5' RACE reads with MiXCR, one entry per CDR3 protein. The sample lists some 640,000 distinct CDR3 sequences, roughly 30% seen once, with 15% to 19% in the top ten. Sequenced input: blood. Every receptor here comes from a woman older than 75 in good health.

This clonotype was recorded at least ten times. The chain has TRBV5-1 and TRBJ1-4; D is unclear. Between the trimmed V and J ends, which lost 0 bases and 3 bases, there was a span of 12 bases. CDR1 is SGHRS, CDR2 YFSETQ, per germline. This CDR3 spans 16 amino acids. CDR3 sequence: CASSLEGRRPNEKLFF. Here the CDR3 DNA reads TGCGCCAGCAGCTTGGAAGGCAGGAGACCTAATGAAAAACTGTTTTTT.

Note on this clonotype: A much more abundant neighbour one base away suggests this may be a read error. The chain recombines TRBV4-1 with TRBJ1-2; D call uncertain. CDR1 is MGHRA, CDR2 YSYEKL, per germline. The CDR3 spans 15 residues. As DNA, the CDR3 is TGCGCCAACAGCCAAGATAGCGGATTTAACTATGGCTACACCTTC. Protein: CANSQDSGFNYGYTF.

This clonotype was detected ten times or more. The chain uses TRBV5-5 and TRBJ2-5; 8 bases map to TRBD1. The CDR3 length is 12 residues. The germline CDR1 and CDR2 sequences are SGHKS and YYEKEE (reference sequence). Trimming cost V 9 bases and J 2 bases; bases outside gene matches: 3. The CDR3 loop reads CATGTGQETQYF. The CDR3 nucleotides read TGTGCCACCGGGACAGGTCAAGAGACCCAGTACTTC.

This clonotype has just one count. The chain has TRBV7-2 and TRBJ2-4, with TRBD1 identical over 8 bases. J gave up 13 bases and V 4 bases, and 6 bases lay outside the gene matches. Germline CDR1 SGHTA, CDR2 FQGNSA. The CDR3 has 12 amino acids. CDR3 bases: TGTGCCAGCAGCTCGCGGACAGGGTCCCAGTACTTC. Its protein product is CASSSRTGSQYF. Together with reference TRBV7-2 and TRBJ2-4, the CDR3 gives the full variable domain: GAGVSQSPSNKVTEKGKDVELRCDPISGHTALYWYRQSLGQGLEFLIYFQGNSAPDKSGLPSDRFSAERTGGSVSTLTIQRTQQEDSAVYLCASSSRTGSQYFGAGTRLSVL.

This clonotype was picked up many times. The chain combines TRBV28 with TRBJ1-2, with D maybe TRBD1 (5 bases). Germline CDR1 MDHEN, CDR2 SYDVKM. This CDR3 is 14 amino acids long. Trimming shortened V by 8 bases and J by 2 bases, and 15 bases separated the two germline ends. The CDR3 reads CASLGAQRNYGYTF. The CDR3 DNA reads as TGTGCCAGCCTTGGGGCACAGAGGAACTATGGCTACACCTTC.

This clonotype appeared a few times. This chain uses TRBV12-3 or TRBV12-4 with TRBJ2-1; tentative D call: TRBD1 (5 bases). This CDR3 spans 13 amino acids. Between the trimmed V and J ends, which lost 6 bases and 6 bases, there was a span of 12 bases. The CDR3 bases are TGTGCCAGCAGACGTGGACACCTCAATGAGCAGTTCTTC. This translates into CASRRGHLNEQFF.

The rearrangement links TRBV27 to TRBJ1-5; D is ambiguous. CDR1 is MNHEY, CDR2 SMNVEV, per germline (reference sequence). The V end lost 5 bases, the J end lost 3 bases, and 17 bases lay between the germline ends. The CDR3 spans 16 residues. As DNA, the CDR3 is TGTGCCAGCAGTCCATGGGGAGGTAGGAACAATCAGCCCCAGCATTTT. It yields the protein CASSPWGGRNNQPQHF.

Worth noting for this clonotype: A much larger clone sits a single nucleotide away, making a read error possible. The chain has TRBV4-1 and TRBJ2-1, with 9 positions matching TRBD2. The junction had 8 bases not matched to a gene; V was cut back by 2 bases and J by 6 bases. Germline lookup yields CDR1 MGHRA and CDR2 YSYEKL. This CDR3 is 16 amino acids long. CDR3 nucleotide sequence: TGCGCCAGCAGCCAAATCCCTGCGGGGGGGCCCAATGAGCAGTTCTTC. Protein: CASSQIPAGGPNEQFF.

Regarding this clonotype: This may come from a read error, since a much larger clone is one base off. The chain has TRBV6-6 and TRBJ2-7; 8 bases are a match to TRBD1. The germline CDR1 and CDR2 sequences are MNHNY and SVGAGI (reference sequence). The CDR3 is 14 residues long. The CDR3 nucleotides read TGTGCCAGCAGGTACTCCGACAGGGGCGGGGAGCAGTACTTC. This encodes CASRYSDRGGEQYF.

This chain uses TRBV29-1 with TRBJ2-5; D perhaps matches TRBD2 (5 bases). The CDR3 has 11 residues. Germline values: CDR1 SQVTM, CDR2 ANQGSEA. The CDR3 region has the DNA TGCAGTGGCGGGCCTAAAGAGACCCAGTACTTC. Encoded protein: CSGGPKETQYF. Using reference TRBV29-1 and TRBJ2-5 for the parts outside the CDR3, the full variable domain is SAVISQKPSRDICQRGTSLTIQCQVDSQVTMMFWYRQQPGQSLTLIATANQGSEATYESGFVIDKFPISRPNLTFSTLTVSNMSPEDSSIYLCSGGPKETQYFGPGTRLLVL.

This clonotype was found many times. The chain links TRBV20-1 to TRBJ1-2, with D possibly being TRBD1 (6 bases). CDR1 is DFQATT, CDR2 SNEGSKA, per germline (reference sequence). V was clipped by 3 bases and J by 3 bases, with 14 bases between them. The CDR3 is 14 residues long. The CDR3 protein is CSASGGAAHYGYTF. The CDR3 DNA reads TGCAGTGCTAGCGGGGGGGCCGCTCACTATGGCTACACCTTC.

This chain joins TRBV27 and TRBJ2-7, with D possibly being TRBD1 (6 bases). The CDR3 is 15 residues long. Germline V gives CDR1 MNHEY, CDR2 SMNVEV (reference sequence). The V end was cut by 8 bases, the J end by 2 bases, with 19 bases between. The CDR3 spells CASHGLGGAAYEQYF. The CDR3 DNA follows: TGTGCCAGCCACGGATTAGGGGGAGCGGCCTACGAGCAGTACTTC.

This clonotype was seen repeatedly, ten times or more. The genes are TRBV20-1 and TRBJ1-1; tentatively, D is TRBD1 (6 bases). The V end was cut by 4 bases, the J end by 10 bases, with 19 bases between. CDR1 is DFQATT and CDR2 is SNEGSKA in the germline V gene (reference sequence). The CDR3 runs to 13 residues. The CDR3 region is CSANPGGGTGAFF. The CDR3 nucleotides read TGCAGTGCTAACCCGGGAGGGGGAACGGGAGCTTTCTTT.

This clonotype was counted at least ten times. The chain couples TRBV20-1 to TRBJ2-5; TRBD2 matches 9 bases. From germline, CDR1 is DFQATT and CDR2 SNEGSKA (reference sequence). CDR3 length: 13 residues. Trimming took 4 bases from V and 3 from J; bases not matched to a gene: 3. The DNA of the CDR3 is TGCAGTGCTATCCGACTAGCGGAAGAGACCCAGTACTTC. Encoded protein: CSAIRLAEETQYF.

As to this clonotype: Being one base from a much bigger clone, this may be a read error. The CDR3: CASSLGKGANTEAFF. For the CDR3, the DNA is TGTGCCAGCAGCTTAGGAAAGGGGGCAAACACTGAAGCTTTCTTT. The rearrangement links TRBV7-3 to TRBJ1-1; 7 nucleotides align to TRBD1. The germline V gene encodes CDR1 SGHTA and CDR2 FQGTGA. Trimming cost V 2 bases and J 2 bases; bases outside gene matches: 5. The CDR3 contains 15 residues. Variable domain in full (rest from reference TRBV7-3 and TRBJ1-1): GAGVSQTPSNKVTEKGKYVELRCDPISGHTALYWYRQSLGQGPEFLIYFQGTGAADDSGLPNDRFFAVRPEGSVSTLKIQRTERGDSAVYLCASSLGKGANTEAFFGQGTRLTVV.

About this clonotype itself: At one end, the junction sequence differs from germline, possibly due to a read error. This chain uses TRBV25-1 with TRBJ2-5; 7 nucleotides match TRBD1. The CDR3 has 13 amino acids. Germline lookup yields CDR1 MGHDK and CDR2 SYGVNS. The DNA for the CDR3 is TGCGCCAGCAGTGAGACAGGGAAATGGACCCAGTACTTC. Its translation: CASSETGKWTQYF.

Worth noting for this clonotype: A much larger clone lies one base from this, so it may be a read error. The V and J genes are TRBV7-2 and TRBJ2-7; TRBD1 matches at 7 bases. The germline V gene encodes CDR1 SGHTA and CDR2 FQGNSA. The CDR3 contains 15 residues. V lost 5 bases to trimming and J lost 7 bases; unmatched junction nucleotides: 14. CDR3 nucleotide sequence: TGTGCCAGCAGCCATGACAGGGCCTCCTACAATGAGCAGTACTTC. Its protein is CASSHDRASYNEQYF.

V and J are TRBV2 and TRBJ2-3; TRBD2 agrees at 11 bases. Germline CDR1 SNHLY, CDR2 FYNNEI. The V and J ends lost 1 base and 2 bases, in that order; junction bases with no gene match: 2. This CDR3 has 16 amino acids. In DNA form, the CDR3 reads TGTGCCAGCAGTGAAGGGACTAGCGGGTTCACAGATACGCAGTATTTT. It is translated as CASSEGTSGFTDTQYF.

The rearrangement joins TRBV7-6 to TRBJ1-4; a possible D gene is TRBD1 (5 bases). CDR1 and CDR2 from the germline V gene are SGHVS and FNYEAQ. The CDR3 extends over 14 amino acids. V was trimmed by 2 bases and J by 8 bases, leaving 12 bases between them. The DNA of the CDR3 is TGTGCCAGCAGCTTAAGACAGAAGAAGGAAAAACTGTTTTTT. This translates into CASSLRQKKEKLFF.

This clonotype came up a few times. The CDR3 DNA is TGTGCCAGCAGCAAACAGGGTTCGGTCTATGGCTACACCTTC. This translates into CASSKQGSVYGYTF. V gene TRBV27 combines with J gene TRBJ1-2, with D possibly matching TRBD1 (6 bases). Germline V gene data show CDR1 as MNHEY and CDR2 as SMNVEV (reference sequence). This CDR3 is 14 amino acids long. Between the trimmed V and J ends, which lost 6 bases and 4 bases, there was a span of 15 bases.

This clonotype appeared many times. The chain recombines TRBV12-3 or TRBV12-4 with TRBJ2-5; 7 positions match TRBD2. V was pared by 6 bases and J by 5 bases, with 6 bases of the junction left unmatched. The CDR3 is 13 residues long. The CDR3 coding sequence is TGTGCCAGCAGGCGAGCGGGGTTGGAGACCCAGTACTTC. This sequence encodes CASRRAGLETQYF.